The sequence of this T cell receptor (beta chain) was determined in a study of shared clonotypes between healthy human individuals (dated by TCRdb to 2020 to 2022). Study-wide context: Two women and a few men aged 18 to 49 years were included in the cohort. For each donor, three plates each were used for CD4 naive and CD4 memory, two plates were used for CD8 naive, and one plate was used for CD8 memory. Blood TCR repertoires of 5 or 6 healthy adults were deeply sequenced to estimate repertoire size and the extent of clonotype sharing between individuals. To increase sequencing depth and limit assay-specific biases, different laboratories used diverse techniques to prepare libraries and sequence TCR repertoires. Leukapheresis yielded between about 0.9 and 9.5 billion PBMCs per donor. General conclusions and limits of the study: Pairwise subsampling indicated that sequencing depth was expected to affect the degree of clonotype sharing among donors. Rarefaction of sorted-subset datasets indicated incomplete sequencing despite the large sequencing depth. The genetic and exposure-history diversity represented was limited by the small number of donors. Sampling was restricted to blood, and TCR repertoires in tissues likely differ from the TCR repertoires found in blood. Approximately 5% of naive CD4, approximately 3.7% of naive CD8, around 2.3% of memory CD4, and 0.4% of memory CD8 clonotypes were shared across a few donors. Naive subsets generally had larger estimated clonotype richness than memory subsets did. Compared with non-shared clonotypes, the clonotypes found in all four sorted-subset donors had higher generation probabilities.

The CDR3 covers 17 residues, taking in both the cysteine and the phenylalanine. Left in the record is the CDR3 DNA by itself, 51 bases read in frame from the first base. Germline trimming amounts to 5 bases on V and 0 bases on J, with 12 as the count of junction bases outside the gene matches. The germline V gene (reference sequence) provides CDR1 SEHNR and CDR2 FQNEAQ. Using the deep immunoSEQ assay, TCR CDR3 regions were amplified from genomic DNA by multiplex PCR. Extracted genomic DNA from each cell subset was spread evenly across all wells of several immunoSEQ 96-well plates, with each plate serving as a replicate. For sorted subsets, roughly 200 ng of genomic DNA, equivalent to 25,000 to 35,000 T cell genomes, went into each replicate PCR. The purified libraries were quantified using a Qubit 3.0 fluorometer, sized with a Bioanalyzer 2100, and then quantified again using the KAPA Library Quantification kit. A separate single-read 150-cycle Illumina NextSeq 550 flow cell was used to sequence each immunoSEQ 96-well plate. Per the authors' processing: Because the immunoSEQ output held only junctional sequences and lacked quality scores, the filtering could not match the filtering applied to full-length reads. Sequences were annotated with PyIR, a Python wrapper for IgBLAST v1.9, using IMGT germline references to assign V/J genes and CDR3. Reads were filtered out if the reads had weak V/J assignments (E-value above 1e-6), no CDR3, stop codons, out-of-frame junctions, or ambiguous translated residues. V3J clonotypes were defined as sequences sharing an identical inferred V gene, J gene, and CDR3 amino acid sequence. Percentage overlap between repertoires was computed as shared unique clonotypes divided by the size of the smaller repertoire. Richness of each repertoire was evaluated using RTK rarefaction, the Chao1 estimator, and Recon v2.1 estimates of unobserved clonotypes. OLGA was used to compute generation probabilities for all TCRbeta clonotypes that the gDNA method yielded from several donors. The source is immuneACCESS, and TCRdb retained only in-frame sequences with V and J called. Part of the clones is not carried over; for the studies checked, unresolved V genes explain less than half of this, and the remainder is unexplained. V and J calls and clone size come straight from that table; D and trimming were deduced from the DNA. The sample profile shows approximately 720,000 clones; about two thirds of them were found once. The ten top clones hold 1.8% of the sample.

With respect to this clone: The antigen it recognizes is unknown. No base qualities exist here, and no much larger clone lies one base off it.

Donors were healthy HIV-negative adults with no recently reported acute infections or vaccinations. Every donor was a Caucasian adult residing in Nashville, Tennessee, USA. CD4+ T cells were enriched by magnetic negative selection, after which naive cells were positively selected on CD45RA and the negative fraction was taken as the memory subset. Blood was obtained by leukapheresis, after which PBMCs were separated by Ficoll-Histopaque density gradient centrifugation and cryopreserved in liquid nitrogen vapor phase. Analytical flow cytometry was used to check the purity and quantity of each magnetically sorted T cell population. Each sorted fraction had its genomic DNA isolated and then quantified by UV absorbance on a Nanodrop 2000c.

The clonotype originates from a woman aged 25-40 years in good health. This receptor chain uses TRBV7-9 and TRBJ1-1; 7 nucleotides in the junction match TRBD1. Sequenced: memory CD4+ T cells sorted from blood. The sample's cell subset or site label, decoded: CD45RA-negative fraction. CDR3 loop: CASSPLQGPTMNTEAFF. The DNA sequence is as follows: TGTGCCAGCAGCCCTCTACAGGGGCCTACGATGAACACTGAAGCTTTCTTT. With all but the CDR3 taken from the reference TRBV7-9 and TRBJ1-1 genes, the full variable domain is: DTGVSQNPRHKITKRGQNVTFRCDPISEHNRLYWYRQTLGQGPEFLTYFQNEAQLEKSRLLSDRFSAERPKGSFSTLEIQRTEQGDSAMYLCASSPLQGPTMNTEAFFGQGTRLTVV.